The entry below gives a single TCR beta chain sequence along with its context. Trimming at V came to 0 bases and at J to 4 bases, leaving 8 bases not matched to a gene. Germline CDR1 and CDR2: SGHNT and YYREEE (reference sequence). The CDR3 is 16 amino acids. Participant reports of clinical history set cohort assignment. For recovered donors of Cohort 3, there were two negative PCRs, clearance, or symptom resolution. The data were obtained in a study of blood T cell repertoires in COVID-19. Profiling relied on immunoSEQ multiplex PCR, and the TCRdb table lists in-frame clones only, not all of them. Of 200,000 to 300,000 clones in the sample, 85% to 90% were seen once.

Sequenced material: PBMCs or T cells enriched from blood (not recorded which). The rearrangement links TRBV5-4 to TRBJ2-5, with 8 bases aligning to TRBD2. The source of this sequence is a man between 40 and 49 years old who had recovered from COVID-19. For the CDR3, the DNA is TGTGCCAGCAGCTTGGAGGTGCGGGGGGAGGCAGAGACCCAGTACTTC. Protein sequence: CASSLEVRGEAETQYF.